Listed below are T cell receptor beta chains from one sample, sequenced in a study of blood T cell repertoires in COVID-19. Some clones are missing from TCRdb's copy, which holds only in-frame ones; the method was immunoSEQ multiplex PCR. The data show 200,000 to 250,000 clones, roughly 80% seen once. The sample was peripheral blood. The receptors shown here come from a woman between 65 and 79 years old with acute or convalescent COVID-19. The CDR3 runs from the conserved cysteine through the conserved F or W. The order of the fields is J gene, clone size, D gene, V gene, CDR3 DNA, CDR3 protein. D genes are given only for firm matches. Size values are once, few and many counts, or a class for expanded clones, and some rows have none.

TRBJ2-5	NA	NA	TRBV12-3/TRBV12-4	TGTGCCAGCAGTTCAGGGGAAGAGACCCAGTACTTC	CASSSGEETQYF
TRBJ1-1	once	TRBD1	TRBV18	TGTGCCAGCTCAGGACCGGGACAGGGCCAAGCTTTCTTT	CASSGPGQGQAFF
TRBJ2-6	NA	NA	TRBV7-9	TGTGCCAGCAGCCTCAGCTCTGGGGCCAACGTCCTGACTTTC	CASSLSSGANVLTF
TRBJ1-4	NA	TRBD1	TRBV15	TGTGCCACCCGGAGTCAGGGGGCAACTAATGAAAAACTGTTTTTT	CATRSQGATNEKLFF
TRBJ1-5	NA	NA	TRBV7-8	TGTGCCAGCAGCCCCCGGGATCAGCCCCAGCATTTT	CASSPRDQPQHF
TRBJ2-5	NA	NA	TRBV24-1	TGTGCCACCAGTGATGGGCAACCACGAGAGACCCAGTACTTC	CATSDGQPRETQYF
TRBJ2-7	NA	NA	TRBV25-1	TGTGCCAGCAGTGAGGCGCGGACTCGCTCCTACGAGCAGTACTTC	CASSEARTRSYEQYF
TRBJ1-6	NA	NA	TRBV7-9	TGTGCCAGCAGCTTAGGAGGGGGTAGGAGTAATTCACCCCTCCACTTT	CASSLGGGRSNSPLHF
TRBJ2-2	once	NA	TRBV6-6	TGTGCCAGCAGCTCACTCCGACAGAGCACCGGGGAGCTGTTTTTT	CASSSLRQSTGELFF
TRBJ2-1	NA	NA	TRBV29-1	TGCAGCGTTGTTGGCGGGGGCCAACACAATGAGCAGTTCTTC	CSVVGGGQHNEQFF
TRBJ1-5	NA	NA	TRBV19	TGTGCCAGTAAGCCCCTAGAGCGGGGCGATCAGCCCCAGCATTTT	CASKPLERGDQPQHF
TRBJ2-5	NA	NA	TRBV27	TGTGCCAGCAGTTCCGTACTAGGCAGACAAGAGACCCAGTACTTC	CASSSVLGRQETQYF
TRBJ2-1	once	TRBD1	TRBV5-1	TGCGCCAGCGATGAGACGGGACAGTTCTACAATGAGCAGTTCTTC	CASDETGQFYNEQFF
TRBJ2-1	NA	TRBD2	TRBV19	TGTGCCAGTAGTACCCGACTAGCGGGGGCCTCCTCCTACAATGAGCAGTTCTTC	CASSTRLAGASSYNEQFF
TRBJ1-1	many	TRBD1	TRBV5-1	TGCGCCAGCAGCACGGGACAGTTACAGGCTGAAGCTTTCTTT	CASSTGQLQAEAFF
TRBJ2-2	medium-sized	TRBD2	TRBV7-2	TGTGCCAGCAGTTCTATGCAGGGAGGGACCGGGGAGCTGTTTTTT	CASSSMQGGTGELFF
TRBJ2-5	NA	TRBD1	TRBV12-5	TGTGCTAGTGGTCGGGACAGCCAAGAGACCCAGTACTTC	CASGRDSQETQYF
TRBJ1-6	NA	TRBD1	TRBV19	TGTGCCAGTAGTAGCCGGAGGGGACAGGCTCTGTTGATTAATTCACCCCTCCACTTT	CASSSRRGQALLINSPLHF
TRBJ2-3	once	TRBD1	TRBV10-3	TGTGCCATCAGTGAGACTAATTCCGGGACAGGGCGATTGGATACGCAGTATTTT	CAISETNSGTGRLDTQYF
TRBJ2-7	NA	TRBD2	TRBV4-3	TGCGCCAGCAGCCAAGCCCTGCCCTGTATTAAACTAGCGAGACTCCAAGGGTACGAGCAGTACTTC	CASSQALPCIKLARLQGYEQYF
TRBJ1-2	NA	NA	TRBV7-2	TGTGCCAGCAGCCCCTCCCAAACTGTTGGCTACACCTTC	CASSPSQTVGYTF
TRBJ2-5	NA	TRBD1	TRBV25-1	TGTGCCAGCACCCTGGGGACAGGGGATCAAGAGACCCAGTACTTC	CASTLGTGDQETQYF
TRBJ2-7	NA	TRBD1	TRBV7-2	TGTGCCAGCAGCCCCTCAGGACAGGGAATAAACGAGCAGTACTTC	CASSPSGQGINEQYF
TRBJ1-2	few	NA	TRBV6-5	TGTGCCAGCGCCGGTAGAGGCTATGGCTACACCTTC	CASAGRGYGYTF
TRBJ2-5	once	TRBD1	TRBV15	TGTGCCACCAGCACAACGGACAGGGACCCCCAGTACTTC	CATSTTDRDPQYF
TRBJ2-1	NA	TRBD1	TRBV6-6	TGTGCCAGCAGTTACTCAGGGGGCGCCTACAATGAGCAGTTCTTC	CASSYSGGAYNEQFF
TRBJ2-3	NA	TRBD1	TRBV4-2	TGTGCCAGCAGCTCCCCCGGGACAGGAGTGGGAGCGGGCACAGATACGCAGTATTTT	CASSSPGTGVGAGTDTQYF
TRBJ1-4	NA	NA	TRBV3-1/TRBV3-2	TGTGCCAGCAGCCAGGAGACCGGCGGCGGGAAACTGTTTTTT	CASSQETGGGKLFF
TRBJ1-6	NA	TRBD1	TRBV28	TGTGCCAGCAGTTCGGGACAGGCCAGATCACCCCTCCACTTT	CASSSGQARSPLHF
TRBJ2-4	NA	TRBD2	TRBV3-1/TRBV3-2	TGTGCCAGCAGCCCTAGCGGGGGGACGCTACAGTACTTC	CASSPSGGTLQYF
TRBJ2-3	NA	TRBD1	TRBV18	TGTGCCAGCTCACCACCGGAGCCAGGGGGAAATACGCAGTATTTT	CASSPPEPGGNTQYF
TRBJ1-6	NA	TRBD1	TRBV27	TGTGCCAGCACCCAGGACAGGGGTGGTTCACCCCTCCACTTT	CASTQDRGGSPLHF
TRBJ2-7	NA	TRBD1	TRBV6-5	TGTGCCAGCTCTCGGGACAGGGGCTACGAGCAGTACTTC	CASSRDRGYEQYF
TRBJ1-2	NA	TRBD1	TRBV10-3	TGTGCCATCAGTGACCGACAGGGCTGGGGTGGCTACACCTTC	CAISDRQGWGGYTF
TRBJ2-2	NA	NA	TRBV7-2	TGTGCCAGCAGCTCCCTATATAACACCGGGGAGCTGTTTTTT	CASSSLYNTGELFF
TRBJ1-5	NA	TRBD1	TRBV27	TGTGCCAGCAGTAAGACAGGGGAGGTAAGGGACAATCAGCCCCAGCATTTT	CASSKTGEVRDNQPQHF
TRBJ1-6	once	NA	TRBV19	TGTGCCAGTAGTATCGCGGACAGCTCCTATAATTCACCCCTCCACTTT	CASSIADSSYNSPLHF
TRBJ2-1	once	TRBD2	TRBV9	TGTGCCAGCACCCGTAGGGAGGGTTACAATGAGCAGTTCTTC	CASTRREGYNEQFF
TRBJ1-3	few	TRBD1	TRBV10-3	TGTGCCATCAGTGGGGGCCAGGGGGCTAGGGGAAACACCATATATTTT	CAISGGQGARGNTIYF
TRBJ2-7	once	NA	TRBV19	TGTGCCAGTAGTATAGGTCCCGGACAGTCCTACGAGCAGTACTTC	CASSIGPGQSYEQYF
TRBJ2-2	NA	TRBD1	TRBV7-9	TGTGCCAGCAGCTTATATCGTGGGACAGTAAACACCGGGGAGCTGTTTTTT	CASSLYRGTVNTGELFF
TRBJ1-1	NA	NA	TRBV10-3	TGTGCCATCTCCCTGGACACGTTTCGAGCTTTCTTT	CAISLDTFRAFF
TRBJ2-3	large	NA	TRBV5-4	TGTGCCAGCAGCTTGGTGGGGGGTTGGACAGATACGCAGTATTTT	CASSLVGGWTDTQYF
TRBJ2-5	NA	TRBD2	TRBV11-2	TGTGCCAGCAGCCCGGCGGGGGTGACCCAGTACTTC	CASSPAGVTQYF
TRBJ1-3	NA	TRBD1	TRBV10-3	TGTGCCATCAGTGCCCATTTCCCGGGACAGAGCTCTGGAAACACCATATATTTT	CAISAHFPGQSSGNTIYF
TRBJ2-5	NA	TRBD1	TRBV29-1	TGCAGCGTTGATGGGGGACAGGGGGTCGGAGAGACCCAGTACTTC	CSVDGGQGVGETQYF
TRBJ2-1	NA	NA	TRBV4-3	TGCGCCAGCAGCCAAGCCAGGCTATTATACAATGAGCAGTTCTTC	CASSQARLLYNEQFF
TRBJ2-1	NA	NA	TRBV6-4	TGTGCCAGCAGTCCGTCGGGTGAGCCCTACAATGAGCAGTTCTTC	CASSPSGEPYNEQFF
TRBJ2-5	once	TRBD2	TRBV10-1	TGCGCCAGCAGTGGGACTAGCGGGGGTCGAGAGACCCAGTACTTC	CASSGTSGGRETQYF
TRBJ2-2	NA	TRBD1	TRBV6-2/TRBV6-3	TGTGCCAGCAGTTGGGGACAGGGGGCTTGGACCGGGGAGCTGTTTTTT	CASSWGQGAWTGELFF
TRBJ1-6	NA	TRBD1	TRBV27	TGTGCCAGCAGTCAGGAGGGACAGACAGGTTCACCCCTCCACTTT	CASSQEGQTGSPLHF
TRBJ2-7	NA	NA	TRBV10-3	TGTGCCATCAGTGAGTCTGGCAGCTCCTACGAGCAGTACTTC	CAISESGSSYEQYF
TRBJ2-1	NA	NA	TRBV3-1/TRBV3-2	TGTGCCAGCAGCCAAGCCCTAGCCTCCTACAATGAGCAGTTCTTC	CASSQALASYNEQFF
TRBJ2-3	NA	NA	TRBV14	TGTGCCAGCAGCCCGTCTGTCGGAGGTTTT	CASSPSVGGF
TRBJ2-1	NA	NA	TRBV19	TGTGCCAGTAGTATAGATGGCGACTATTTTTATGAGCAGTTCTTC	CASSIDGDYFYEQFF